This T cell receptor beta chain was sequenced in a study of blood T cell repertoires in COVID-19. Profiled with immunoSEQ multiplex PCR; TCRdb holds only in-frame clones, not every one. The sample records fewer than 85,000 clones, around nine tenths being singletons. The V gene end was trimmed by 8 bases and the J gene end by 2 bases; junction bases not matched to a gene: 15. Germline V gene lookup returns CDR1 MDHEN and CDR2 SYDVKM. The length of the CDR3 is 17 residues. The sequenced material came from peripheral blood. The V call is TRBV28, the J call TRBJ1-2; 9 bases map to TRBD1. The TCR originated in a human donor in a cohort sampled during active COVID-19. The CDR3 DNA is TGTGCCAGCGATACTCTTAGACAGGGGGGCGCAAACTATGGCTACACCTTC. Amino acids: CASDTLRQGGANYGYTF.